Listed below are T cell receptor beta chains from one sample, sequenced in a study of radiotherapy plus CTLA-4 blockade in lung cancer. Profiling relied on immunoSEQ multiplex PCR, and the TCRdb table lists in-frame clones only, not all of them. Found here are about 73,000 clones, around 90% of them singletons; the top ten hold 40% to 45%. The specimen was peripheral blood, collected from a patient treated with radiotherapy plus ipilimumab. Every receptor here comes from a human donor with non-small cell lung cancer that progressed on radiotherapy plus ipilimumab. CDR3s include the opening cysteine and the closing phenylalanine or tryptophan. D genes are given only for firm matches. Size tells how often a clone was seen (once, few, many) or the class of an expanded clone, and some rows leave it out.

CDR3aa,CDR3nt,v_gene,abundance,d_gene,j_gene
CAIADRGYNQPQHF,TGTGCCATCGCTGACAGGGGGTACAATCAGCCCCAGCATTTT,TRBV10-3,.,TRBD1,TRBJ1-5
CASSLFAGGRYGYTF,TGTGCCAGCAGTTTATTTGCCGGGGGGAGATATGGCTACACCTTC,TRBV27,.,.,TRBJ1-2
CASTKGLAGGYEQYF,TGTGCCAGCACCAAGGGGCTAGCGGGAGGCTACGAGCAGTACTTC,TRBV2,.,TRBD2,TRBJ2-7
CASSRLTGAQMNTEAFF,TGTGCCAGCAGCCGCCTAACCGGGGCGCAAATGAACACTGAAGCTTTCTTT,TRBV14,.,.,TRBJ1-1
CAISPPTSGGPETQYF,TGTGCCATCAGTCCACCGACTAGCGGAGGGCCAGAGACCCAGTACTTC,TRBV10-3,.,TRBD2,TRBJ2-5
CASSLAGVVRDIQYF,TGCGCCAGCAGCTTGGCCGGGGTAGTCAGGGACATTCAGTACTTC,TRBV5-1,.,.,TRBJ2-4
CASSPRQFQETQYF,TGTGCCAGCAGCCCGAGGCAGTTCCAAGAGACCCAGTACTTC,TRBV7-2,once,.,TRBJ2-5
CASSPSGHEQFF,TGTGCCAGCAGTCCCAGCGGTCATGAGCAGTTCTTC,TRBV6-1,.,.,TRBJ2-1
CASSFPPGLGIYNEQFF,TGTGCCAGCAGCTTTCCCCCGGGACTAGGCATATACAATGAGCAGTTCTTC,TRBV7-9,.,TRBD2,TRBJ2-1
CASSTDSTYSGNTIYF,TGTGCCAGCAGCACTGACAGTACCTACTCTGGAAACACCATATATTTT,TRBV28,.,.,TRBJ1-3
CAWNFGGRGSNNEQFF,TGTGCCTGGAATTTCGGGGGGAGGGGATCTAACAATGAGCAGTTCTTC,TRBV30,large,TRBD2,TRBJ2-1
CSVEEGGNTDTQYF,TGCAGCGTTGAAGAAGGTGGGAACACAGATACGCAGTATTTT,TRBV29-1,once,.,TRBJ2-3
CASSLILGKAFF,TGTGCCAGCAGTCTAATTCTAGGAAAAGCTTTCTTT,TRBV28,.,.,TRBJ1-1
CASSPGQGRFLAEQFF,TGTGCCAGCAGTCCGGGACAGGGGAGGTTTTTGGCTGAGCAGTTCTTC,TRBV27,.,TRBD1,TRBJ2-1
CASRRGNEQFF,TGTGCTAGTCGGCGGGGCAATGAGCAGTTCTTC,TRBV12-5,once,.,TRBJ2-1
CATIHRGPSTGELFF,TGTGCCACCATTCACAGGGGGCCTAGCACCGGGGAGCTGTTTTTT,TRBV18,.,TRBD1,TRBJ2-2
CASSQEGGSEAFF,TGTGCCAGCAGCCAAGAAGGGGGTTCTGAAGCTTTCTTT,TRBV9,.,.,TRBJ1-1
CASSWFGPIAIAYNEQFF,TGTGCCAGCAGCTGGTTCGGGCCCATAGCTATCGCTTACAATGAGCAGTTCTTC,TRBV5-6,.,.,TRBJ2-1
CATSSRGPTNEKLFF,TGTGCCACCAGCTCCAGGGGGCCAACTAATGAAAAACTGTTTTTT,TRBV15,.,TRBD1,TRBJ1-4
CASSNRPGEGTEAFF,TGTGCCAGCAGTAATCGGCCGGGCGAGGGCACTGAAGCTTTCTTT,TRBV6-5,.,.,TRBJ1-1
CASSLGQVYNEQFF,TGTGCCAGCAGCTTGGGACAGGTCTACAATGAGCAGTTCTTC,TRBV7-8,.,TRBD1,TRBJ2-1
CASSYSGLALEQYF,TGTGCCAGCAGTTACTCTGGACTAGCTCTCGAGCAGTACTTC,TRBV6-5,once,TRBD2,TRBJ2-7
CASSSFDQPGGQF,TGTGCCAGCAGTTCCTTCGACCAACCCGGCGGACAGTTT,TRBV28,.,.,TRBJ1-1
CASSQPHQDTYQETQYF,TGCGCCAGCAGCCAACCTCACCAGGATACGTACCAAGAGACCCAGTACTTC,TRBV4-1,.,.,TRBJ2-5
CASRTGLSPQYF,TGTGCCTCTCGGACAGGCCTTTCCCCGCAGTATTTT,TRBV27,.,TRBD1,TRBJ2-3
CASSVPGGAVGYEQYF,TGTGCCAGCAGTGTGCCCGGGGGCGCAGTGGGCTACGAGCAGTACTTC,TRBV6-1,.,.,TRBJ2-7
CASRLSGSDYEQYF,TGCGCCAGCAGACTTAGCGGGAGCGATTACGAGCAGTACTTC,TRBV5-1,.,TRBD2,TRBJ2-7
CAARSEQAPYGYTF,TGTGCCGCCCGCTCTGAACAGGCGCCCTATGGCTACACCTTC,TRBV6-5,.,.,TRBJ1-2
CASSFFRGASYEQYF,TGTGCCAGCAGCTTTTTCAGAGGGGCCTCCTACGAGCAGTACTTC,TRBV7-2,.,.,TRBJ2-7
CASSLTSDREETQYF,TGTGCCAGCAGCTTAACCTCAGACAGGGAAGAGACCCAGTACTTC,TRBV7-4,.,TRBD1,TRBJ2-5
CASSGSDRGQVWQFF,TGTGCCAGCAGCGGCTCTGACAGGGGGCAAGTTTGGCAGTTCTTC,TRBV11-1,.,TRBD1,TRBJ2-1
CASSLSGSGGIGAYNEQFF,TGTGCCAGCAGCTTAAGCGGGTCGGGCGGGATTGGAGCTTACAATGAGCAGTTCTTC,TRBV7-3,.,.,TRBJ2-1
CASSLRGQNYGYTF,TGTGCCAGCAGTTTGCGTGGGCAGAACTATGGCTACACCTTC,TRBV27,.,.,TRBJ1-2
CASSLTRNNEQFF,TGTGCCAGCAGTTTAACCAGAAACAATGAGCAGTTCTTC,TRBV6-5,.,.,TRBJ2-1
CASSPLYPGELFF,TGTGCCAGCAGCCCCCTTTACCCAGGGGAGCTGTTTTTT,TRBV7-2,.,.,TRBJ2-2
CASKQGAYNEQFF,TGCGCCAGCAAACAGGGAGCCTACAATGAGCAGTTCTTC,TRBV10-2,.,.,TRBJ2-1
CASSLAPSKTNEKLFF,TGCGCCAGCAGCTTGGCCCCAAGCAAAACTAATGAAAAACTGTTTTTT,TRBV5-1,once,.,TRBJ1-4
CASSLAGLEGRTGELFF,TGTGCCAGCAGCTTAGCGGGCTTGGAGGGCCGCACCGGGGAGCTGTTTTTT,TRBV7-9,.,.,TRBJ2-2
CASSFQGPHEQYF,TGTGCCAGCAGCTTTCAGGGTCCCCACGAGCAGTACTTC,TRBV7-9,.,.,TRBJ2-7
CASSWGESAYEQYF,TGTGCCAGCAGTTGGGGCGAGAGCGCCTACGAGCAGTACTTC,TRBV7-9,few,.,TRBJ2-7
CASKGVRFDEQYF,TGTGCCAGTAAGGGAGTACGTTTCGACGAGCAGTACTTC,TRBV19,.,.,TRBJ2-7
CASSRDRSDEQYF,TGTGCTAGCAGCCGGGACAGGTCCGACGAGCAGTACTTC,TRBV7-7,.,TRBD1,TRBJ2-7
CASSLALAGRAGELFF,TGTGCCAGCAGCTTAGCACTAGCGGGAAGGGCCGGGGAGCTGTTTTTT,TRBV7-2,.,TRBD2,TRBJ2-2
CASSTTGKTQYF,TGCGCCAGCTCGACCACAGGGAAAACGCAGTATTTT,TRBV23-1,.,.,TRBJ2-3
CSVGDYVETQYF,TGCAGCGTTGGGGACTATGTGGAGACCCAGTACTTC,TRBV29-1,few,TRBD2,TRBJ2-5
CASGERVGNIQYF,TGTGCCAGCGGAGAGCGGGTGGGAAACATTCAGTACTTC,TRBV6-5,.,.,TRBJ2-4
CASSYSEVNTEAFF,TGTGCCAGCAGTTACTCGGAGGTGAACACTGAAGCTTTCTTT,TRBV6-6,.,.,TRBJ1-1
CATYGLARSEQYF,TGTGCCACCTATGGCCTAGCCCGGAGCGAGCAGTACTTC,TRBV6-6,.,.,TRBJ2-7